The T cell receptor beta chain under discussion was sequenced for a study of technical replicates of blood from a few donors. TCRdb's table, derived via immunoSEQ multiplex PCR, lists solely in-frame clones and lacks some. Among 70,000 to 85,000 clones, less than 97% were seen once, and the ten largest hold 0.2% to 0.25%. Looked up from germline, CDR1 is SGHRS and CDR2 is YFSETQ. Trimming left V 0 bases short and J 1 base short, with 4 bases between. CDR3 length: 13 amino acids. The chain uses TRBV5-1 and TRBJ1-1; D is unclear. The sequenced sample was T cells isolated from PBMCs. The sequence derives from a human donor in good health. Written as DNA, the CDR3 is TGCGCCAGCAGCTTGGCTACGAACACTGAAGCTTTCTTT. This translates into CASSLATNTEAFF.